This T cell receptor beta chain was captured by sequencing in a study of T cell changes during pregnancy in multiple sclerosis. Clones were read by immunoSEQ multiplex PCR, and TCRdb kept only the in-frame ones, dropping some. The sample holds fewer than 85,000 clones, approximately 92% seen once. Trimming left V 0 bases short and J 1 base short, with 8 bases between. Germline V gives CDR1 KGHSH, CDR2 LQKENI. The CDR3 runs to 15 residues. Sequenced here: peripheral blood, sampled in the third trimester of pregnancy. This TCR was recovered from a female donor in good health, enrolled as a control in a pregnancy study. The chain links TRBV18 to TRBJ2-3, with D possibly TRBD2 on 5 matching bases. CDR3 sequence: CASSPPSVGTDTQYF. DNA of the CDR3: TGTGCCAGCTCACCACCTAGCGTCGGCACAGATACGCAGTATTTT.